Listed below are T cell receptor beta chains from one sample, sequenced in a study of response to subunit inactivated influenza vaccine. TCRdb reprocessed the RT-PCR reads via MiXCR and lists one record per CDR3 protein. The repertoire includes about 800,000 distinct CDR3 sequences, 20% to 25% of them detected once, and about a tenth sits in the top ten. Sequences were derived from PBMCs from blood, sampled roughly 5 days after vaccination. Receptor source: a man between 50 and 59 years old who received an inactivated influenza vaccine. Both conserved end residues are part of each CDR3. A D gene is named only where the DNA matches it firmly. Not all rows give a size; the values are once, few, many and, for expanded clones, a class.

. TRBJ2-1 . TRBV12-3/TRBV12-4 CASMRGFYNEQFF TGTGCCAGCATGAGGGGATTTTACAATGAGCAGTTCTTC
. TRBJ2-6 . TRBV19 CASSIGQGSIGANVLTF TGTGCCAGTAGTATCGGGCAGGGAAGTATTGGGGCCAACGTCCTGACTTTC
few TRBJ2-5 TRBD1 TRBV15 CATSGDRGRGKTQYF TGTGCCACGTCTGGGGACAGGGGGCGCGGGAAGACCCAGTACTTC
many TRBJ1-1 . TRBV12-3/TRBV12-4 CASSSTGRTEAFF TGTGCCAGTAGTAGTACGGGTCGCACTGAAGCTTTCTTT
. TRBJ2-3 TRBD2 TRBV10-3 CATQPGLAGGSTDTQYF TGTGCCACCCAACCGGGACTAGCGGGAGGCTCCACAGATACGCAGTATTTT
. TRBJ1-3 . TRBV15 CATSSSGNTIYF TGTGCCACCAGCAGCTCTGGAAACACCATATATTTT
few TRBJ2-1 TRBD1 TRBV7-9 CASSSLDRSSYNEQFF TGTGCCAGCAGCTCCTTGGACAGGAGCTCCTACAATGAGCAGTTCTTC
. TRBJ2-2 TRBD2 TRBV29-1 CSVERGTSGAGELFF TGCAGCGTTGAAAGGGGGACTAGCGGGGCCGGGGAGCTGTTTTTT
. TRBJ2-3 TRBD1 TRBV28 CASSHLGTGTTDTQYF TGTGCCAGCAGTCATCTCGGGACAGGGACGACAGATACGCAGTATTTT
. TRBJ2-7 TRBD2 TRBV20-1 CSARDQGLAGGPGSYEQYF TGCAGTGCTAGAGATCAAGGACTAGCGGGAGGGCCCGGTTCCTACGAGCAGTACTTC
few TRBJ2-2 TRBD2 TRBV5-1 CASSLAGAPEQTGELFF TGCGCCAGCAGCCTAGCGGGAGCACCTGAACAAACCGGGGAGCTGTTTTTT
. TRBJ2-1 . TRBV3-1 CASSQDGRDYNEQFF TGTGCCAGCAGCCAAGATGGCCGGGACTACAATGAGCAGTTCTTC
. TRBJ2-5 . TRBV6-5 CASSYGEPQETQYF TGTGCCAGCAGTTACGGGGAGCCTCAAGAGACCCAGTACTTC
. TRBJ2-1 . TRBV5-1 CASSLADRRGDEQFF TGCGCCAGCAGCTTGGCCGATCGTAGGGGTGATGAGCAGTTCTTC
few TRBJ2-7 TRBD1 TRBV6-2/TRBV6-3 CASSFPGQGRGEQYF TGTGCCAGCAGTTTCCCGGGACAGGGAAGAGGCGAGCAGTACTTC
few TRBJ2-5 . TRBV6-5 CASSYSIIETQYF TGTGCCAGCAGTTACTCGATTATCGAGACCCAGTACTTC
. TRBJ1-6 . TRBV6-1 CATRQGSDSPLHF TGTGCCACCCGACAAGGATCCGATTCACCCCTCCACTTT
. TRBJ2-5 . TRBV7-2 CASRTGQTQYF TGTGCCAGCAGAACCGGGCAGACCCAGTACTTC
. TRBJ2-3 TRBD2 TRBV29-1 CSVEETSGGATDTQYF TGCAGCGTTGAAGAGACTAGCGGGGGGGCCACAGATACGCAGTATTTT
few TRBJ1-2 . TRBV5-1 CASSLDTSTYGYTF TGCGCCAGCAGCTTGGACACCTCCACCTATGGCTACACCTTC
few TRBJ2-3 TRBD1 TRBV30 CAWSVGTGTSTDTQYF TGTGCCTGGAGTGTTGGGACAGGGACTAGCACAGATACGCAGTATTTT
. TRBJ2-1 TRBD1 TRBV18 CASSPPVGTGKYNEQFF TGTGCCAGCTCACCACCGGTGGGGACAGGGAAGTACAATGAGCAGTTCTTC
few TRBJ2-1 . TRBV5-6 CASSLMMNNEQFF TGTGCCAGCAGCTTGATGATGAACAATGAGCAGTTCTTC
. TRBJ1-5 . TRBV12-3/TRBV12-4 CASSFDGSKYPQHF TGTGCCAGCAGTTTTGACGGATCCAAGTATCCCCAGCATTTT
. TRBJ2-2 TRBD2 TRBV4-3 CASSHRPGLAHTGELFF TGCGCCAGCAGCCACCGACCGGGACTAGCCCACACCGGGGAGCTGTTTTTT
few TRBJ2-3 TRBD2 TRBV20-1 CSANPGGAWDTQYF TGCAGTGCGAACCCCGGGGGGGCGTGGGATACGCAGTATTTT
few TRBJ2-7 . TRBV29-1 CSVEEGLEQYF TGCAGCGTTGAGGAGGGACTCGAGCAGTACTTC
few TRBJ1-5 . TRBV20-1 CSATLIGKEDQPQHF TGCAGTGCTACTCTTATAGGGAAGGAGGATCAGCCCCAGCATTTT
few TRBJ2-5 . TRBV18 CASSPSREVATQYF TGTGCCAGCTCACCGTCCAGGGAAGTAGCGACCCAGTACTTC
few TRBJ1-4 . TRBV3-1 CASSRAGTNEKLFF TGTGCCAGCAGCCGGGCAGGGACTAATGAAAAACTGTTTTTT
few TRBJ2-7 . TRBV9 CASSVAAGPYEQYF TGTGCCAGCAGCGTAGCGGCCGGCCCCTACGAGCAGTACTTC
many TRBJ2-7 TRBD2 TRBV7-2 CASNLGLAGTYEQYF TGTGCCAGCAACCTGGGACTAGCGGGGACCTACGAGCAGTACTTC
. TRBJ2-7 TRBD1 TRBV5-1 CASSLRTGGFSYEQYF TGCGCCAGCAGCTTAAGGACAGGGGGCTTCTCCTACGAGCAGTACTTC
few TRBJ2-5 TRBD1 TRBV28 CASSLFRTGEETQYF TGTGCCAGCAGTTTATTCCGGACAGGGGAAGAGACCCAGTACTTC
many TRBJ2-7 TRBD2 TRBV7-8 CASSSGLAGTAYEQYF TGTGCCAGCAGCTCAGGACTAGCGGGGACCGCCTACGAGCAGTACTTC
. TRBJ2-1 TRBD1 TRBV7-9 CASSKPGTGAYNEQFF TGTGCCAGCAGTAAACCCGGGACAGGGGCCTACAATGAGCAGTTCTTC
. TRBJ2-2 . TRBV6-1 CASGRGHYTGELFF TGTGCCAGCGGGCGGGGACACTACACCGGGGAGCTGTTTTTT
. TRBJ2-2 . TRBV29-1 CSAKGLSNTGELFF TGCAGCGCCAAGGGGCTTTCGAACACCGGGGAGCTGTTTTTT
. TRBJ2-7 . TRBV6-2/TRBV6-3 CARGPGRESYEQYF TGTGCCCGCGGTCCGGGACGGGAGTCCTACGAGCAGTACTTC
. TRBJ2-7 . TRBV20-1 CSARDLVGAAEQYF TGCAGTGCTAGAGATCTGGTGGGGGCCGCCGAGCAGTACTTC
many TRBJ1-2 . TRBV7-2 CASSFRDYGYTF TGTGCCAGCAGCTTCCGTGACTATGGCTACACCTTC
. TRBJ2-1 . TRBV7-9 CASSTDASGADEQFF TGTGCCAGCAGCACGGATGCGTCGGGGGCCGATGAGCAGTTCTTC
. TRBJ2-7 . TRBV5-1 CASSQAFGSLWGQYF TGCGCCAGCAGCCAAGCGTTTGGGTCCCTTTGGGGGCAGTACTTC
once TRBJ2-6 TRBD1 TRBV11-2 CASSLVGTARRSGANVLTF TGTGCCAGCAGCTTAGTGGGGACAGCCAGGAGGTCTGGGGCCAACGTCCTGACTTTC
. TRBJ1-1 TRBD1 TRBV12-3/TRBV12-4 CASSPLGGGDTEAFF TGTGCCAGCAGCCCTTTAGGGGGCGGGGACACTGAAGCTTTCTTT
many TRBJ1-2 . TRBV4-1 CASSQELNYGYTF TGCGCCAGCAGCCAGGAACTCAACTATGGCTACACCTTC
. TRBJ2-5 . TRBV27 CASSSGLPGETQYF TGTGCCAGCAGTTCGGGGCTCCCTGGGGAGACCCAGTACTTC
few TRBJ2-1 . TRBV20-1 CSARLGAGSYNEQFF TGCAGTGCTAGGTTAGGGGCGGGGAGCTACAATGAGCAGTTCTTC
few TRBJ2-7 . TRBV7-9 CASSENSGRDEQYF TGTGCCAGCAGCGAAAACTCGGGCAGGGACGAGCAGTACTTC
. TRBJ2-1 . TRBV4-3 CASSQERQSSIEQFF TGCGCCAGCAGCCAAGAAAGGCAGAGTTCTATTGAGCAGTTCTTC